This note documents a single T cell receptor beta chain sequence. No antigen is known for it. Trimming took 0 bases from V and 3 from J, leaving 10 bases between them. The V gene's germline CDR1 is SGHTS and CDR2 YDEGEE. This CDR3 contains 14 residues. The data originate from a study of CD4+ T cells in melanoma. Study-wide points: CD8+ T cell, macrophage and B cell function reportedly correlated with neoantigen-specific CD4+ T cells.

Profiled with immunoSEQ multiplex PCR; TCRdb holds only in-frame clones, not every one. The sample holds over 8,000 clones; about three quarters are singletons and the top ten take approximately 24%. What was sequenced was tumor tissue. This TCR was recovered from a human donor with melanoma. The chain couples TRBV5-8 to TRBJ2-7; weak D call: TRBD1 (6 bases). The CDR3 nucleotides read TGTGCCAGCAGCTTGGACAGGGCGAGCTACGAGCAGTACTTC. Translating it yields CASSLDRASYEQYF.